The rows below give T cell receptor beta chains drawn from one sample of a study of cytomegalovirus exposure and HLA in healthy donors. Produced via immunoSEQ multiplex PCR; TCRdb's table is partial and in-frame only. This sample has tens of thousands of clones, with roughly 78% found just once. The sample consisted of PBMCs. The receptors were gathered from a male donor in good health and CMV-seropositive. Each CDR3 is given with its conserved first and last residue. A D gene is named only where the DNA matches it firmly. Rows give clone size only sometimes, using once, few, many, or a class for an expanded clone.

J | size | D | V | CDR3 | DNA
TRBJ2-5 | - | - | TRBV20-1 | CSGVKETQYF | TGCAGTGGAGTGAAAGAGACCCAGTACTTC
TRBJ1-2 | few | - | TRBV29-1 | CSATTPNYGYTF | TGCAGCGCTACGACACCAAACTATGGCTACACCTTC
TRBJ2-3 | once | TRBD2 | TRBV5-1 | CASSLPAGVSDTQYF | TGCGCCAGCAGCTTGCCAGCGGGAGTATCAGATACGCAGTATTTT
TRBJ2-6 | - | TRBD2 | TRBV7-8 | CASSLGAGGAGANVLTF | TGTGCCAGCAGCTTAGGGGCGGGAGGGGCTGGGGCCAACGTCCTGACTTTC
TRBJ1-1 | - | - | TRBV27 | CASSQGTANTGREAFF | TGTGCCAGCAGTCAGGGGACGGCAAATACCGGACGTGAAGCTTTCTTT
TRBJ2-7 | - | TRBD2 | TRBV30 | CAWSLGAGVWDEQYF | TGTGCCTGGAGTTTGGGAGCGGGAGTTTGGGACGAGCAGTACTTC
TRBJ2-5 | once | - | TRBV6-5 | CASSRGGERQETQYF | TGTGCCAGCAGTAGGGGGGGGGAGCGGCAAGAGACCCAGTACTTC
TRBJ2-6 | once | - | TRBV9 | CASSATGANVLTF | TGTGCCAGCAGCGCCACTGGGGCCAACGTCCTGACTTTC
TRBJ1-1 | - | - | TRBV27 | CASRGWAPASPGEAFF | TGTGCCAGCCGGGGTTGGGCGCCGGCCTCCCCGGGGGAAGCTTTCTTT
TRBJ2-7 | - | TRBD2 | TRBV14 | CASSPIRTSGMGKLYEQYF | TGTGCCAGCAGCCCGATAAGGACTAGCGGGATGGGAAAACTCTACGAGCAGTACTTC
TRBJ2-2 | - | - | TRBV9 | CASSPLTRSTGELFF | TGTGCCAGCAGCCCACTGACTAGAAGCACCGGGGAGCTGTTTTTT
TRBJ2-7 | - | TRBD2 | TRBV7-2 | CASSWRAGANEQYF | TGTGCCAGCAGCTGGCGGGCGGGAGCGAACGAGCAGTACTTC
TRBJ2-5 | - | TRBD2 | TRBV5-4 | CVSSLDIAGKWQETQYF | TGTGTCAGCAGCTTGGATATAGCGGGAAAATGGCAAGAGACCCAGTACTTC
TRBJ1-5 | - | - | TRBV19 | CASSIVTQGAEPQHF | TGTGCCAGTAGTATTGTTACACAGGGAGCGGAGCCCCAGCATTTT
TRBJ1-5 | - | - | TRBV7-9 | CASSLAVGQPQHF | TGTGCCAGCAGCTTAGCGGTCGGTCAGCCCCAGCATTTT
TRBJ1-4 | - | - | TRBV7-2 | CASSSGGVVQEKLFF | TGTGCCAGCAGCTCGGGGGGGGTTGTCCAAGAAAAACTGTTTTTT
TRBJ2-1 | - | TRBD2 | TRBV28 | CASTVNAGLGTSGRARNEQFF | TGTGCCAGCACCGTAAACGCTGGTCTCGGGACTAGCGGGAGGGCCCGCAATGAGCAGTTCTTC
TRBJ2-6 | - | TRBD2 | TRBV28 | CASSLGGVGANVLTF | TGTGCCAGCAGTTTAGGGGGGGTTGGGGCCAACGTCCTGACTTTC
TRBJ2-7 | - | TRBD2 | TRBV7-2 | CASRSPGLAGHYEQYF | TGTGCCAGCAGATCCCCGGGACTAGCGGGACACTACGAGCAGTACTTC
TRBJ1-2 | - | TRBD1 | TRBV11-3 | CASSKQGQVFTF | TGTGCCAGCAGCAAGCAGGGACAGGTCTTTACCTTC
TRBJ1-4 | - | TRBD1 | TRBV19 | CASSPGQGTNEKLFF | TGTGCCAGTAGTCCCGGACAGGGCACTAATGAAAAACTGTTTTTT
TRBJ2-4 | - | TRBD1 | TRBV19 | CASSLGQGARNIQYF | TGTGCCAGTAGTCTGGGACAGGGGGCGCGGAACATTCAGTACTTC
TRBJ1-5 | few | TRBD1 | TRBV19 | CASSLTGGRQPQHF | TGTGCCAGTAGTCTTACAGGGGGCCGGCAGCCCCAGCATTTT
TRBJ2-2 | few | - | TRBV5-1 | CAISSPPLGIPPTGELFF | TGCGCCATCAGCTCACCACCCCTAGGCATCCCGCCCACCGGGGAGCTGTTTTTT
TRBJ1-1 | - | TRBD1 | TRBV18 | CASSPLGQGSTEAFF | TGTGCCAGCTCACCACTCGGACAGGGGAGTACTGAAGCTTTCTTT
TRBJ2-1 | - | TRBD2 | TRBV6-4 | CASSASGSYNEQFF | TGTGCCAGCAGCGCTAGCGGCTCCTACAATGAGCAGTTCTTC
TRBJ2-1 | - | - | TRBV18 | CASSLLALRENGYNEQFF | TGTGCCAGCTCACTTTTGGCCTTACGGGAGAACGGTTACAATGAGCAGTTCTTC
TRBJ1-1 | few | TRBD1 | TRBV5-1 | CASSLDGTAMNTEAFF | TGCGCCAGCAGCTTGGACGGGACAGCCATGAACACTGAAGCTTTCTTT
TRBJ2-7 | - | - | TRBV11-2 | CASSFQNNYEQYF | TGTGCCAGCAGCTTCCAGAATAACTACGAGCAGTACTTC
TRBJ1-4 | few | TRBD1 | TRBV2 | CASRPQGQAGEKLFF | TGTGCCAGCAGGCCACAGGGACAGGCGGGGGAAAAACTGTTTTTT
TRBJ2-7 | once | TRBD2 | TRBV30 | CAWSGGGEQYF | TGTGCCTGGAGTGGGGGGGGCGAGCAGTACTTC